The clone carrying this T cell receptor beta chain was found a few times. Its specificity is unknown. TCRdb ran MiXCR on the RACE reads and lists one entry per CDR3 protein. In the table there are nearly 350,000 distinct CDR3 sequences, about 7% of which are singletons. The entry originates in a study of human T cells and chemical hapten exposure. In the study overall: Weekly scalp doses of diphenylcyclopropenone were given to patients during the roughly 26-week study. Chiefly female patients presented with alopecia areata, totalis or universalis.

As to time point: patch test 1, 2 weeks after DPC sensitization. Treatment meaning: therapeutic diphenylcyclopropenone sensitization with weekly scalp DPC. Study-wide findings and caveats: In comparison with controls, expanded TCRs gave rise to a significantly larger number of large CDR3 similarity clusters. Positively correlated with patch test score were the counts of PT1 expanded TCRs.

The receptor was isolated from a woman under 30 with alopecia areata. Some clones in this sample may be carry-over from other donors' samples. The sequences come from whole blood, collected in connection with sensitization to the hapten diphenylcyclopropenone (DPC).

CDR3 in DNA: TGTGCCAGCAGGAAGGGGTTAGATACGCAGTATTTT. Translation gives CASRKGLDTQYF. The chain has TRBV3-1 and TRBJ2-3, with D perhaps matching TRBD1 (5 bases). The V and J ends lost 6 bases and 5 bases respectively, with 9 bases between them. The germline V gene has CDR1 LGHDT and CDR2 YNNKEL (reference sequence). The CDR3 runs 12 residues.